These T cell receptor beta chains were read from a single sample in a study of CD8+CD57+ T cells in acquired aplastic anemia. TCRdb re-called the reads with MiXCR, one entry per CDR3 protein. The sample yields under 350,000 distinct CDR3 sequences, roughly 59% seen once. Sequencing was carried out using sorted CD4+, CD8+, or CD8+CD57+ T cells (not recorded which) from PBMCs. The receptors stem from a human donor with aplastic anemia. CDR3s include the opening cysteine and the closing phenylalanine or tryptophan. The D gene is left open where the match is weak. Only some rows state a clone size, as once, few, many or a class for expanded clones.

abundance | d_gene | j_gene | v_gene | CDR3aa | CDR3nt
few | NA | TRBJ2-7 | TRBV19 | CASSIDREQYF | TGTGCCAGTAGTATCGACAGGGAGCAGTACTTC
few | TRBD1 | TRBJ1-1 | TRBV5-8 | CASSLGSGTGVRGTEAFF | TGTGCCAGCAGCTTGGGGTCCGGGACAGGGGTTAGGGGCACTGAAGCTTTCTTT
many | NA | TRBJ2-4 | TRBV7-9 | CASSLAGQRSIQYF | TGTGCCAGCAGCTTAGCGGGGCAGAGAAGCATTCAGTACTTC
NA | NA | TRBJ1-2 | TRBV7-9 | CASSFRGAMVGYGYTF | TGTGCCAGCAGCTTCCGGGGGGCGATGGTAGGTTATGGCTACACCTTC
NA | TRBD2 | TRBJ2-7 | TRBV7-3 | CASSQLAGIKYF | TGTGCCAGCAGCCAACTAGCGGGAATAAAGTACTTC
medium-sized | NA | TRBJ1-1 | TRBV20-1 | CSAREIQGTEAFF | TGCAGTGCTAGAGAGATACAGGGAACTGAAGCTTTCTTT
few | TRBD1 | TRBJ1-2 | TRBV29-1 | CSVDKPGQGIYGYTF | TGCAGCGTAGATAAACCCGGACAGGGGATCTATGGCTACACCTTC
NA | TRBD2 | TRBJ2-7 | TRBV20-1 | CSAALVGGRAPQYF | TGCAGTGCCGCCTTGGTAGGCGGGAGGGCCCCGCAGTACTTC
NA | TRBD1 | TRBJ2-7 | TRBV7-2 | CASSLSWDSTYEQYF | TGTGCCAGCAGCTTAAGTTGGGACAGTACCTACGAGCAGTACTTC
NA | NA | TRBJ2-1 | TRBV19 | CASSIVFTAYNEQFF | TGTGCCAGTAGTATTGTGTTTACGGCCTACAATGAGCAGTTCTTC
once | NA | TRBJ2-4 | TRBV19 | CASSMGFEGNIQYF | TGTGCCAGTAGTATGGGCTTTGAGGGGAACATTCAGTACTTC
many | NA | TRBJ1-1 | TRBV6-5 | CASQGNSAEAFF | TGTGCCAGCCAGGGGAATTCGGCTGAAGCTTTCTTT
NA | NA | TRBJ1-4 | TRBV15 | CATSRDGGGPKLFF | TGTGCCACCAGCAGAGATGGCGGGGGTCCAAAACTGTTTTTT
once | NA | TRBJ1-2 | TRBV29-1 | CSARPSGLWYGYTF | TGCAGCGCACGCCCATCGGGCCTATGGTATGGCTACACCTTC
NA | NA | TRBJ1-1 | TRBV29-1 | CSVEVGARTEAFF | TGCAGCGTTGAAGTCGGGGCGAGGACTGAAGCTTTCTTT
NA | TRBD2 | TRBJ2-1 | TRBV19 | CASTRGGGRVNEQFF | TGTGCCAGTACTCGGGGGGGCGGGCGAGTAAATGAGCAGTTCTTC
NA | NA | TRBJ2-7 | TRBV19 | CASSIDGGASSYEQYF | TGTGCCAGTAGTATAGATGGGGGCGCGAGCTCCTACGAGCAGTACTTC
NA | NA | TRBJ2-1 | TRBV29-1 | CSGSGSAERNEQFF | TGCAGCGGCTCCGGGAGTGCAGAGCGGAATGAGCAGTTCTTC
NA | NA | TRBJ2-1 | TRBV19 | CASSMTGTTDNEQFF | TGTGCCAGTAGTATGACCGGGACAACAGACAATGAGCAGTTCTTC
NA | NA | TRBJ2-7 | TRBV24-1 | CATSDSAYEQYF | TGTGCCACCAGTGATAGTGCCTACGAGCAGTACTTC
NA | NA | TRBJ1-1 | TRBV2 | CASISTGGTEAFF | TGTGCCAGCATTTCGACAGGTGGGACTGAAGCTTTCTTT
NA | NA | TRBJ1-3 | TRBV14 | CASSQDSEGAGNTIYF | TGTGCCAGCAGCCAAGATAGTGAAGGGGCTGGAAACACCATATATTTT
NA | TRBD1 | TRBJ2-7 | TRBV10-1 | CASSEGTQGDIYYEQYF | TGCGCCAGCAGTGAGGGAACCCAGGGGGATATCTACTACGAGCAGTACTTC
few | NA | TRBJ2-1 | TRBV7-9 | CASRLSGLSYNEQFF | NA
NA | NA | TRBJ2-7 | TRBV5-6 | CASSLMGIDEQYF | TGTGCCAGCAGCTTGATGGGGATCGACGAGCAGTACTTC
NA | TRBD1 | TRBJ1-6 | TRBV28 | CASRGGQGDPGPLHF | TGTGCCAGCAGGGGTGGACAGGGCGACCCGGGGCCCCTCCACTTT
NA | NA | TRBJ2-3 | TRBV7-2 | CASSFAYTQYF | TGTGCCAGCAGCTTTGCATATACGCAGTATTTT
NA | NA | TRBJ2-1 | TRBV24-1 | CATRAGYNEQFF | TGTGCCACCAGAGCAGGGTACAATGAGCAGTTCTTC
few | NA | TRBJ2-7 | TRBV7-9 | CASSLIPGEQYF | TGTGCCAGCAGCTTAATACCGGGCGAGCAGTACTTC
many | NA | TRBJ1-1 | TRBV12-3/TRBV12-4 | CASSPQENTEAFF | TGTGCCAGCAGTCCCCAGGAGAACACTGAAGCTTTCTTT
NA | TRBD1 | TRBJ1-5 | TRBV7-2 | CASSQGPGQPNQPQHF | TGTGCCAGCAGCCAGGGACCGGGACAGCCCAATCAGCCCCAGCATTTT
once | NA | TRBJ1-6 | TRBV20-1 | CSARDGAVPYNSPLHF | TGCAGTGCTAGAGATGGGGCAGTCCCCTATAATTCACCCCTCCACTTT
few | NA | TRBJ1-1 | TRBV2 | CASSEGTEAFF | TGTGCCAGCAGTGAAGGCACTGAAGCTTTCTTT
NA | TRBD2 | TRBJ2-1 | TRBV20-1 | CSARFSGRRVEQFF | TGCAGTGCTAGATTCAGCGGGAGGAGAGTTGAGCAGTTCTTC
NA | TRBD2 | TRBJ2-7 | TRBV2 | CASSEAWSSVGREQYF | TGTGCCAGCAGTGAAGCGTGGTCTAGCGTCGGGAGGGAGCAGTACTTC